This is a list of T cell receptor beta chains from one sample in a study of T-cell reconstitution after alpha-beta-depleted transplantation in children. TCRdb used MiXCR to reprocess the PCR reads, holding one entry per CDR3 protein. The table shows about 610,000 distinct CDR3 sequences, with about 10% occurring only once. The sequencing here drew on PBMCs from the stem cell graft donor, taken from the stem cell graft. The receptor set was obtained from a human donor who donated a stem cell graft to a child with acute myeloid leukemia. Each CDR3 is given with its conserved first and last residue. D genes are given only for firm matches. Only some rows state a clone size, as once, few, many or a class for expanded clones.

v_gene: TRBV25-1; abundance: NA; d_gene: NA; j_gene: TRBJ1-1; CDR3nt: TGTGCCAGCAGTGTAGGTGACCTGCGATCGGGATACACTGAAGCTTTCTTT; CDR3aa: CASSVGDLRSGYTEAFF
v_gene: TRBV23-1; abundance: NA; d_gene: NA; j_gene: TRBJ2-7; CDR3nt: TGCGCCAGCAGTCAATCGTGCTCCTACGAGCAGTACTTC; CDR3aa: CASSQSCSYEQYF
v_gene: TRBV9; abundance: few; d_gene: TRBD2; j_gene: TRBJ2-7; CDR3nt: TGTGCCAGCAGCGTAGGACTAGCGGGAGAGGTCGGTGGTTACGAGCAGTACTTC; CDR3aa: CASSVGLAGEVGGYEQYF
v_gene: TRBV20-1; abundance: NA; d_gene: NA; j_gene: TRBJ2-5; CDR3nt: TGCAGCTCGTGGGATTTAGGAGAGACCCAGTACTTC; CDR3aa: CSSWDLGETQYF
v_gene: TRBV5-1; abundance: NA; d_gene: TRBD2; j_gene: TRBJ2-3; CDR3nt: TGCGCCAGCAGCGATAGGGGACTAGCGGGAAGAGATACGCAGTATTTT; CDR3aa: CASSDRGLAGRDTQYF
v_gene: TRBV18; abundance: many; d_gene: NA; j_gene: TRBJ2-5; CDR3nt: TGTGCCAGCTCACCACCGCAAGAGACCCAGTACTTC; CDR3aa: CASSPPQETQYF
v_gene: TRBV5-1; abundance: many; d_gene: NA; j_gene: TRBJ2-7; CDR3nt: TGCGCCAGCAGCTTGCCCGGGACACTCTCCTACGAGCAGTACTTC; CDR3aa: CASSLPGTLSYEQYF
v_gene: TRBV20-1; abundance: few; d_gene: NA; j_gene: TRBJ2-1; CDR3nt: TGCAGTGCTCCGCATCTTCAAAAGCAGTTCTTC; CDR3aa: CSAPHLQKQFF
v_gene: TRBV14; abundance: few; d_gene: TRBD2; j_gene: TRBJ2-2; CDR3nt: TGTGCCAGCAGCCAAACGGCTAGCGGGAACACCGGGGAGCTGTTTTTT; CDR3aa: CASSQTASGNTGELFF
v_gene: TRBV12-3/TRBV12-4; abundance: few; d_gene: NA; j_gene: TRBJ2-2; CDR3nt: TGTGCCAGCAGTTTTAAACAGAACACCGGGGAGCTGTTTTTT; CDR3aa: CASSFKQNTGELFF
v_gene: TRBV5-1; abundance: few; d_gene: TRBD2; j_gene: TRBJ2-7; CDR3nt: TGCGCCAGCAGCTGGTTACCTCAAGGCAAGGCGGGAGGTCGCTCCTACGAGCAGTACTTC; CDR3aa: CASSWLPQGKAGGRSYEQYF
v_gene: TRBV12-3/TRBV12-4; abundance: few; d_gene: TRBD1; j_gene: TRBJ1-1; CDR3nt: TGTGCCAGCAGTTCCGGGACAGCCGAGGAAGCTTTCTTT; CDR3aa: CASSSGTAEEAFF
v_gene: TRBV19; abundance: few; d_gene: NA; j_gene: TRBJ2-7; CDR3nt: TGTGCCAGTAGTGACGGGACATTGCGATACGAGCAGTACTTC; CDR3aa: CASSDGTLRYEQYF
v_gene: TRBV13; abundance: few; d_gene: NA; j_gene: TRBJ1-1; CDR3nt: TGTGCCAGCAGCTTTACAGGGTGGCGCACTGAAGCTTTCTTT; CDR3aa: CASSFTGWRTEAFF
v_gene: TRBV20-1; abundance: NA; d_gene: NA; j_gene: TRBJ2-7; CDR3nt: TGCAGTGCTAGAGATTACGGCGGCGCCTACGAGCAGTACTTC; CDR3aa: CSARDYGGAYEQYF
v_gene: TRBV20-1; abundance: many; d_gene: NA; j_gene: TRBJ2-3; CDR3nt: TGCAGTGCCACCCAGCGGAGGGTTGTTGGGACAGATACGCAGTATTTT; CDR3aa: CSATQRRVVGTDTQYF
v_gene: TRBV21-1; abundance: many; d_gene: NA; j_gene: TRBJ1-5; CDR3nt: TGTGCCATCCTCATGAGACCGGGACAGGGGAATGTTCGGAGTCAGCCCCAGCATTTT; CDR3aa: CAILMRPGQGNVRSQPQHF